The 27 T cell receptor beta chains below all came from one sample that was sequenced in a study of T cells in Graves' hyperthyroidism and ophthalmopathy. RNA transcripts gave rise to amplified TCR beta CDR3 regions. In the first-round RT-PCR of the TCR CDR3, the HTBI primer set was used. TCRdb re-called the multiplex PCR reads with MiXCR, one entry per CDR3 protein. The top ten clones hold approximately 35% of a sample with over 250,000 distinct CDR3 sequences, roughly 15% of them seen once. What was sequenced was blood. These receptor sequences come from a woman aged 40-49 years with Graves' ophthalmopathy.

The chain carries TRBV5-6 and TRBJ1-2, with unresolved D. Germline V gene data show CDR1 as SGHDT and CDR2 as YYEEEE. This CDR3 contains 12 residues. Trimming stripped 4 bases from V and 8 bases from J, with 12 bases between. CDR3 in DNA: TGTGCCAGCAGCGCCGGACCGGGCGGCTACACCTTC. It yields the protein CASSAGPGGYTF.

This chain uses TRBV20-1 with TRBJ1-6; a possible D gene is TRBD1 (6 bases). V gave up 5 bases and J gave up 7 bases, with 12 bases separating them. This CDR3 has 13 residues. CDR1 is DFQATT and CDR2 is SNEGSKA in the germline V gene (reference sequence). The CDR3 sequence: CSASGTRNSPLHF. DNA for the CDR3: TGCAGTGCTTCCGGGACACGAAATTCACCCCTCCACTTT.

This clonotype has ten or more counts. V and J are TRBV14 and TRBJ1-4; TRBD1 is a possible D gene (5 bases). The CDR3 is made up of 15 amino acids. The germline V gene has CDR1 SGHDN and CDR2 FVKESK. The V and J ends lost 1 base and 8 bases respectively, with 14 bases between them. The CDR3 nucleotides are TGTGCCAGCAGCCAAGCAGTTCCCGGGGGGGAAAAACTGTTTTTT. As protein: CASSQAVPGGEKLFF. Looking up the rest from reference TRBV14 and TRBJ1-4 gives the full variable domain: EAGVTQFPSHSVIEKGQTVTLRCDPISGHDNLYWYRRVMGKEIKFLLHFVKESKQDESGMPNNRFLAERTGGTYSTLKVQPAELEDSGVYFCASSQAVPGGEKLFFGSGTQLSVL.

This clonotype has a count of ten or more. The gene calls are TRBV28 and TRBJ1-1; possible D gene TRBD1, 5 bases. V was trimmed by 8 bases and J by 0 bases, leaving 13 bases between them. Germline V gives CDR1 MDHEN, CDR2 SYDVKM. The CDR3 has 14 amino acids. DNA of the CDR3: TGTGCCAGCTCATCCGGGACGGTGAACACTGAAGCTTTCTTT. Residues: CASSSGTVNTEAFF.

This clonotype was seen a few times. The rearrangement uses TRBV12-3 or TRBV12-4 and TRBJ2-6; D may match TRBD1 or TRBD2 (6 bases each). V gave up 6 bases and J gave up 0 bases, with 9 bases separating them. The CDR3 spans 15 residues. In nucleotides, the CDR3 is TGTGCCAGCAGACAGGGACTCTCTGGGGCCAACGTCCTGACTTTC. Protein product: CASRQGLSGANVLTF.

The V call is TRBV20-1, the J call TRBJ2-1, with 11 nucleotides matching TRBD2. The V segment lost 1 base and the J segment 2 bases; nucleotides outside the gene matches: 4. The CDR3 spans 16 residues. Germline values: CDR1 DFQATT, CDR2 SNEGSKA (reference sequence). The CDR3 loop reads CSARALSGGAYNEQFF. For the CDR3, the DNA is TGCAGTGCTAGAGCTCTTAGCGGGGGGGCCTACAATGAGCAGTTCTTC.

The chain has TRBV29-1 and TRBJ2-3; D remains unclear. The CDR3 runs to 14 residues. V was pared by 5 bases and J by 0 bases, with 12 bases between. Germline CDR1 SQVTM, CDR2 ANQGSEA. The CDR3 DNA reads TGCAGCGTTCGTATTGGACCTAGCACAGATACGCAGTATTTT. This gives the protein CSVRIGPSTDTQYF.

This clonotype appeared a few times. The genes are TRBV7-9 and TRBJ1-5; the D gene is possibly TRBD1 (5 bases). Germline lookup yields CDR1 SEHNR and CDR2 FQNEAQ (reference sequence). This CDR3 contains 16 residues. V shed 2 bases and J shed 5 bases, with 16 bases lying between them. The CDR3 spells CASSLKSPAGDQPQHF. Here the CDR3 DNA reads TGTGCCAGCAGCTTAAAGTCCCCGGCGGGGGATCAGCCCCAGCATTTT.

The table lists this clonotype with many counts. The chain has TRBV12-3 or TRBV12-4 and TRBJ2-3; 8 bases agree with TRBD2. Trimming removed 5 bases from V and 6 bases from J; junction bases left unmatched: 13. The CDR3 length is 16 residues. The CDR3 bases are TGTGCCAGCAGTACCCGTGGGAGCGGGGGTAGGGATACGCAGTATTTT. Amino acid sequence: CASSTRGSGGRDTQYF.

This clonotype has just a few counts. The chain combines TRBV9 with TRBJ2-6; weak D call: TRBD1 (5 bases). Germline V gene data show CDR1 as SGDLS and CDR2 as YYNGEE. Trimming left V 0 bases short and J 2 bases short, with 6 bases between. The CDR3 spans 15 residues. CDR3 DNA sequence: TGTGCCAGCAGCGTAGGGACAACTGGGGCCAACGTCCTGACTTTC. It is translated as CASSVGTTGANVLTF.

J is TRBJ2-3 and V is TRBV10-2; D is perhaps TRBD1 (5 bases). The CDR3 runs to 14 residues. V shed 8 bases and J shed 2 bases, with 14 bases lying between them. CDR1 and CDR2 from the germline V gene are WSHSY and SAAADI. The CDR3 DNA follows: TGCGCCAGCCGGCACCCGACAGTCACAGATACGCAGTATTTT. Translation: CASRHPTVTDTQYF.

This clonotype has ten or more counts. The V and J genes are TRBV28 and TRBJ2-1; perhaps D is TRBD1 or TRBD2 (5 bases each). Germline V gene data show CDR1 as MDHEN and CDR2 as SYDVKM. This CDR3 is 14 amino acids long. Trimming took 8 bases from V and 0 from J, leaving 11 bases between them. The CDR3 DNA is TGTGCCAGCCTCCCCGGGACCTCCTACAATGAGCAGTTCTTC. Protein product: CASLPGTSYNEQFF.

The chain links TRBV24-1 to TRBJ1-5; D call uncertain. The CDR3 has 11 residues. Trimming took off 7 bases at V and 9 bases at J, with 9 bases between the two ends. Germline CDR1 KGHDR, CDR2 SFDVKD. The CDR3 sequence: CATRGRGPQHF. The CDR3 coding sequence is TGTGCCACCAGAGGTCGGGGGCCCCAGCATTTT.

This clonotype was seen repeatedly, ten times or more. The chain combines TRBV19 with TRBJ1-1; the D gene is possibly TRBD1 (6 bases). V lost 3 bases to trimming and J lost 6 bases, with 11 bases between them. Germline values: CDR1 LNHDA, CDR2 SQIVND (reference sequence). The CDR3 covers 13 residues. The CDR3 region is CASSMLAGAEAFF. The CDR3 DNA is TGTGCCAGTAGTATGTTAGCAGGGGCTGAAGCTTTCTTT.

This chain links TRBV24-1 with TRBJ1-3; D call uncertain. Germline V lookup: CDR1 KGHDR, CDR2 SFDVKD. The CDR3 loop spans 12 amino acids. The V end lost 7 bases, the J end lost 4 bases, and 7 bases lay between the germline ends. DNA of the CDR3: TGTGCCACCAGCCCCGGGGGAAACACCATATATTTT. Its protein is CATSPGGNTIYF.

The chain recombines TRBV30 with TRBJ2-1; D uncertain. The germline gives CDR1 GTSNPN, CDR2 SVGIG (reference sequence). The CDR3 length is 11 residues. The V end lost 4 bases, the J end lost 8 bases, and 9 bases lay between the germline ends. CDR3 DNA sequence: TGTGCCTGGAACGAGGTGGATGAGCAGTTCTTC. Its translation: CAWNEVDEQFF.

This clonotype was observed many times. The V and J genes are TRBV3-1 and TRBJ2-3; D gene ambiguous. Trimming left V 5 bases short and J 2 bases short, with 8 bases between. Germline V gene data show CDR1 as LGHDT and CDR2 as YNNKEL (reference sequence). CDR3 length: 13 residues. This CDR3 is CASSTVSTDTQYF. CDR3 coding DNA: TGTGCCAGCAGCACCGTTTCCACAGATACGCAGTATTTT.

The V gene is TRBV24-1, the J gene TRBJ2-1; the match to TRBD2 covers 9 bases. The CDR3 is 16 residues long. The junction had 11 bases not matched to a gene; V was cut back by 4 bases and J by 8 bases. Germline V gives CDR1 KGHDR, CDR2 SFDVKD. This CDR3 is CATSDLRLAAADEQFF. The CDR3 DNA reads TGTGCCACCAGTGACCTGAGACTAGCGGCAGCCGATGAGCAGTTCTTC.

A few counts support this clonotype. The rearrangement uses TRBV11-2 and TRBJ2-7, with 11 positions matching TRBD1. The CDR3 consists of 15 residues. Germline CDR1 and CDR2: SGHAT and FQNNGV. Trimming took 5 bases from V and 6 from J; bases not matched to a gene: 9. The DNA for the CDR3 is TGTGCCAGCAGCACTACCGGGACAGGGGGAATCGAGCAGTACTTC. This translates into CASSTTGTGGIEQYF.

This clonotype appeared many times. This chain uses TRBV28 with TRBJ2-7; D gene unclear. The CDR3 runs to 13 residues. Between the trimmed V and J ends, which lost 2 bases and 6 bases, there was a span of 11 bases. The germline V gene has CDR1 MDHEN and CDR2 SYDVKM. The DNA for the CDR3 is TGTGCCAGCAGTTTACCCCACATCGCCGAGCAGTACTTC. Translation: CASSLPHIAEQYF.

The chain uses TRBV15 and TRBJ1-3, with TRBD1 matching over 8 bases. The V gene's germline CDR1 is LNHNV and CDR2 YYDKDF (reference sequence). V dropped 0 bases and J dropped 4; count of bases not matched to a gene: 2. The CDR3 is 15 residues long. CDR3 residues: CATSRDRGHGNTIYF. CDR3 DNA: TGTGCCACCAGCAGAGACAGGGGGCACGGAAACACCATATATTTT.

This clonotype has just one count. The chain's CDR3 is CASSQFGPTYNEQFF. CDR3 coding DNA: TGTGCCAGCAGCCAGTTCGGACCGACCTACAATGAGCAGTTCTTC. This chain links TRBV19 with TRBJ2-1, with D uncertain. This CDR3 is built from 15 residues. The V gene lost 9 bases and the J gene lost 2 bases, with 17 bases spanning the gap. Germline values: CDR1 LNHDA, CDR2 SQIVND (reference sequence). The whole variable domain, filled in from reference TRBV19 and TRBJ2-1, reads DGGITQSPKYLFRKEGQNVTLSCEQNLNHDAMYWYRQDPGQGLRLIYYSQIVNDFQKGDIAEGYSVSREKKESFPLTVTSAQKNPTAFYLCASSQFGPTYNEQFFGPGTRLTVL.

This clonotype has ten or more counts. The chain joins TRBV13 to TRBJ2-3, with TRBD2 identical over 11 bases. V was clipped by 5 bases and J by 0 bases; unmatched bases: 10. Germline loops: CDR1 PRHDT, CDR2 FYEKMQ (reference sequence). The CDR3 contains 18 residues. This CDR3 reads CASSHLTGLAESTDTQYF. As DNA, the CDR3 is TGTGCCAGCAGCCATCTCACGGGACTAGCGGAGAGCACAGATACGCAGTATTTT.

This sequence joins TRBV9 and TRBJ2-7, with D unclear. The CDR3 is made up of 13 amino acids. Germline V gene data show CDR1 as SGDLS and CDR2 as YYNGEE. V lost 3 bases to trimming and J lost 6 bases, with 13 bases between them. CDR3 nucleotide sequence: TGTGCCAGCAGCGCTTCGTGGGGAAGCGAGCAGTACTTC. Its protein product is CASSASWGSEQYF. Full variable domain (missing parts from reference TRBV9 and TRBJ2-7): DSGVTQTPKHLITATGQRVTLRCSPRSGDLSVYWYQQSLDQGLQFLIQYYNGEERAKGNILERFSAQQFPDLHSELNLSSLELGDSALYFCASSASWGSEQYFGPGTRLTVT.

J is TRBJ2-7 and V is TRBV6-1, with TRBD1 identical over 7 bases. V shed 6 bases and J 2 bases; nucleotides not matched to a gene: 7. Germline CDR1 and CDR2: MNHNS and SASEGT. This CDR3 has 14 residues. The CDR3: CASRTGTAAYEQYF. In DNA, the CDR3 is TGTGCCAGCAGAACCGGGACAGCGGCCTACGAGCAGTACTTC.

This clonotype was counted many times. The CDR3 loop reads CASRKSAGYTEAFF. The DNA for the CDR3 is TGTGCCAGCAGGAAAAGCGCAGGGTACACTGAAGCTTTCTTT. The J gene is TRBJ1-1, the V gene TRBV7-2, with D tentatively TRBD1 (5 bases). V lost 6 bases and J lost 3, with 14 bases in between. The CDR3 is 14 residues long. Germline loops: CDR1 SGHTA, CDR2 FQGNSA.

This clonotype was detected ten times or more. The chain joins TRBV11-2 to TRBJ1-1; 9 nucleotides line up with TRBD1. The CDR3 runs 12 residues. J was trimmed by 11 bases and V by 4 bases; bases with no gene match: 5. The V gene's germline CDR1 is SGHAT and CDR2 FQNNGV. The CDR3 region is CASSSGTGSAFF. CDR3 sequence (DNA): TGTGCCAGCAGCTCCGGGACAGGGAGCGCTTTCTTT.